These 25 T cell receptor beta chains share one sample of origin, sequenced in a study of cytomegalovirus exposure and HLA in healthy donors. 13 Jbeta primers and 60 Vbeta primers were used for the PCR. Produced via immunoSEQ multiplex PCR; TCRdb's table is partial and in-frame only. The sample gives some 180,000 clones, around 77% of which show up once; about 2.7% is in the top ten. Sequenced material: PBMCs. These receptors all stem from a woman aged 30 to 39 in good health and CMV-seronegative.

This rearrangement joins TRBV5-4 to TRBJ1-2; D perhaps matches TRBD1 (5 bases). Germline V CDR1 and CDR2: SGHNT, YYREEE (reference sequence). V shed 0 bases and J shed 8 bases, with 14 bases lying between them. This CDR3 contains 14 residues. Written as DNA, the CDR3 is TGTGCCAGCAGCTTGGTCGGGGGGGGAGCGGGCTACACCTTC. It is translated as CASSLVGGGAGYTF. Combining the CDR3 with reference TRBV5-4 and TRBJ1-2 gives the whole variable domain ETGVTQSPTHLIKTRGQQVTLRCSSQSGHNTVSWYQQALGQGPQFIFQYYREEENGRGNFPPRFSGLQFPNYSSELNVNALELDDSALYLCASSLVGGGAGYTFGSGTRLTVV.

Written as DNA, the CDR3 is TGTGCCAGTACTAGCGGTAGCTCCTACAATGAGCAGTTCTTC. This encodes CASTSGSSYNEQFF. The genes are TRBV7-8 and TRBJ2-1; TRBD2 aligns across 8 bases. The CDR3 totals 14 residues. V shed 9 bases and J 0 bases; nucleotides not matched to a gene: 4. Germline lookup yields CDR1 SGHVS and CDR2 FQNEAQ.

This clone was recorded a few times. The chain employs TRBV6-5 and TRBJ1-1; D perhaps matches TRBD1 (6 bases). V was shortened by 6 bases and J by 1 base, with 15 bases between the two germline ends. Germline V gives CDR1 MNHEY, CDR2 SVGAGI. The CDR3 runs to 15 residues. CDR3 protein: CASRASSTGNTEAFF. CDR3 nucleotides: TGTGCCAGCAGAGCTTCCTCGACAGGGAACACTGAAGCTTTCTTT.

This rearrangement joins TRBV14 to TRBJ2-3; 8 positions agree with TRBD1. V trimming: 2 bases; J trimming: 6 bases; junction bases outside the gene matches: 10. This CDR3 contains 16 residues. Germline CDR1 SGHDN, CDR2 FVKESK. This chain's CDR3 is CASSQNWGQVGDTQYF. CDR3 coding DNA: TGTGCCAGCAGCCAAAACTGGGGACAGGTCGGGGATACGCAGTATTTT.

The CDR3 is CAWSVGGQQPQHF. The CDR3 coding sequence is TGTGCCTGGAGTGTAGGGGGCCAACAGCCCCAGCATTTT. The chain uses TRBV30 and TRBJ1-5; the match to TRBD1 covers 7 bases. J lost 7 bases, V lost 0 bases, and 3 bases had no gene match. The CDR3 runs 13 residues. Germline V gene lookup returns CDR1 GTSNPN and CDR2 SVGIG (reference sequence).

This clone was recorded once. The chain uses TRBV5-4 and TRBJ1-1, with D perhaps TRBD1 (6 bases). The CDR3 extends over 15 amino acids. Looked up from germline, CDR1 is SGHNT and CDR2 is YYREEE (reference sequence). Trimming left V 4 bases short and J 1 base short, with 14 bases between. CDR3 amino acids: CASSDKTGPNTEAFF. In nucleotides, the CDR3 is TGTGCCAGCAGCGACAAGACAGGACCGAACACTGAAGCTTTCTTT.

V is TRBV6-6 and J is TRBJ1-1, with 8 bases matching TRBD1. The CDR3 runs to 13 residues. Germline trimming cut 0 bases from V and 7 bases from J; bases unmatched to any gene: 1. CDR1 is MNHNY, CDR2 SVGAGI, per germline (reference sequence). CDR3 protein: CASSYSGTGEAFF. In nucleotides, the CDR3 is TGTGCCAGCAGTTACTCGGGGACAGGTGAAGCTTTCTTT.

This clone was detected a few times. V gene TRBV5-6 combines with J gene TRBJ1-2; D not certain. The CDR3 runs 12 residues. CDR1 SGHDT and CDR2 YYEEEE come from the germline V gene. V was pared by 1 base and J by 7 bases, with 8 bases between. CDR3 loop: CASSLSGPGYTF. CDR3 DNA sequence: TGTGCCAGCAGCTTGTCAGGCCCTGGCTACACCTTC.

The chain combines TRBV30 with TRBJ1-2, with D tentatively TRBD1 (6 bases). Germline V gives CDR1 GTSNPN, CDR2 SVGIG (reference sequence). The CDR3 runs 12 residues. V was cut by 2 bases and J by 4 bases, with 8 bases left in between. CDR3 sequence reads: CAWSLGGYGYTF. Here the CDR3 DNA reads TGTGCCTGGAGTTTAGGGGGCTATGGCTACACCTTC.

The gene calls are TRBV18 and TRBJ2-7, with D possibly matching TRBD1 (5 bases). V was shortened by 2 bases and J by 3 bases, with 14 bases between the two germline ends. The CDR3 length is 15 residues. Germline CDR1 KGHSH, CDR2 LQKENI. CDR3 nucleotides: TGTGCCAGCTCACCAGTCGCAGTCCAGGGCTACGAGCAGTACTTC. Protein: CASSPVAVQGYEQYF.

The rearrangement links TRBV25-1 to TRBJ2-3, with 7 bases matching TRBD2. This CDR3 spans 15 amino acids. The V gene's germline CDR1 is MGHDK and CDR2 SYGVNS. The J segment lost 1 base and the V segment lost 5 bases, leaving 6 bases of the junction unmatched. The CDR3 DNA is TGTGCCAGCAGTTCCCTAGCGGACGGCACAGATACGCAGTATTTT. Translating gives CASSSLADGTDTQYF.

Concerning this clone: This CDR3 fails to terminate in the conserved phenylalanine or tryptophan, so it likely reflects a read error. The DNA is omitted, as the CDR3 cannot be located on it reliably, and the CDR3 follows TCRdb's listing. The chain combines TRBV15 with TRBJ1-2; the table's D gene call, TRBD1, was not cross checked with the DNA. Germline values: CDR1 LNHNV, CDR2 YYDKDF (reference sequence). The CDR3 is 13 amino acids in total, end residues counted. CDR3: CATSRVARGVLSL.

This clone occurred a few times. The chain has TRBV5-1 and TRBJ2-2; D unclear. The CDR3 contains 13 residues. The germline V gene has CDR1 SGHRS and CDR2 YFSETQ. V lost 7 bases and J 1 base, leaving 8 bases between the germline ends. Here the CDR3 reads CASHWQNTGELFF. The CDR3 DNA reads TGCGCCAGCCATTGGCAGAACACCGGGGAGCTGTTTTTT.

This clone was observed a single time. The chain has TRBV4-2 and TRBJ2-7, with 7 nucleotides matching TRBD2. The ends lost 4 bases at V and 6 bases at J; junction bases unmatched: 12. CDR1 is LGHNA, CDR2 YNFKEQ, per germline. The CDR3 has 15 residues. CDR3 nucleotide sequence: TGTGCCAGCAGCCCTCTCCTCCGGGGGGAAGGCGAGCAGTACTTC. Protein product: CASSPLLRGEGEQYF.

The J gene is TRBJ1-3, the V gene TRBV5-6, with D hard to call. This CDR3 has 16 residues. The germline V and J ends were trimmed by 4 bases and 0 bases, with 14 bases remaining between them. Germline lookup yields CDR1 SGHDT and CDR2 YYEEEE. This chain's CDR3 is CASSTRTGSSGNTIYF. The DNA of the CDR3 is TGTGCCAGCAGCACAAGGACGGGAAGCTCTGGAAACACCATATATTTT.

This chain joins TRBV28 and TRBJ2-7; 7 bases map to TRBD2. The junction had 16 bases not matched to a gene; V was cut back by 2 bases and J by 0 bases. There are 19 residues in the CDR3. Germline CDR1 MDHEN, CDR2 SYDVKM. The CDR3 DNA is TGTGCCAGCAGTTTAATCTTTCTCGCGAGCGGGACGAGCTCCTACGAGCAGTACTTC. Translation: CASSLIFLASGTSSYEQYF.

The genes are TRBV2 and TRBJ2-3, with 10 bases matching TRBD2. Looked up from germline, CDR1 is SNHLY and CDR2 is FYNNEI. CDR3 size: 17 residues. V lost 7 bases to trimming and J lost 3 bases; unmatched junction nucleotides: 13. DNA for the CDR3: TGTGCCAGCACCTCTTCCGCGAGCGGGGGGGTAACAGATACGCAGTATTTT. This sequence encodes CASTSSASGGVTDTQYF.

The chain carries TRBV7-3 and TRBJ2-3; 8 bases match TRBD2. Losses at the gene ends were 1 base for V and 4 bases for J; bases not matched to a gene: 7. Germline-derived CDR1 and CDR2 are SGHTA and FQGTGA. The CDR3 loop spans 16 amino acids. CDR3 region: CASSLIPGLGADTQYF. In nucleotides, the CDR3 is TGTGCCAGCAGCTTAATTCCGGGACTAGGGGCAGATACGCAGTATTTT.

The V call is TRBV13, the J call TRBJ2-1, with TRBD2 matching over 14 bases. Germline CDR1 PRHDT, CDR2 FYEKMQ (reference sequence). The length of the CDR3 is 19 residues. Trimming took 4 bases from V and 7 from J; bases not matched to a gene: 15. The CDR3 bases are TGTGCCAGCAGCTCCCTTCGGACTAGCGGGAGGATTGGCGAAAATGAGCAGTTCTTC. It yields the protein CASSSLRTSGRIGENEQFF.

On this clone itself: No conserved phenylalanine or tryptophan ends this CDR3, so it is likely a read error. The chain joins TRBV4-2 to TRBJ2-7; 7 bases agree with TRBD2. Germline values: CDR1 LGHNA, CDR2 YNFKEQ. The CDR3 length is 16 residues. With V trimmed by 1 base and J by 3 bases, 9 bases remained unmatched. As DNA, the CDR3 is TGTGCCAGCAGCCAAGGCCCGACTAAGCGGGGCTACGAGCAGTACCTC. It translates to CASSQGPTKRGYEQYL.

The chain combines TRBV4-1 with TRBJ2-5, with TRBD2 matching over 10 bases. This CDR3 region has 19 residues. Germline V gene data show CDR1 as MGHRA and CDR2 as YSYEKL. V was clipped by 2 bases and J by 5 bases; unmatched bases: 17. The chain's CDR3 is CASSQQNPGLASRYETQYF. CDR3 DNA sequence: TGCGCCAGCAGCCAACAAAACCCGGGACTAGCGAGTAGGTACGAGACCCAGTACTTC.

The rearrangement joins TRBV12-5 to TRBJ1-2, with D tentatively TRBD1 (5 bases). V shed 6 bases and J shed 7 bases, with 24 bases lying between them. This CDR3 spans 16 amino acids. CDR1 LGHNT and CDR2 FRNRAP come from the germline V gene. The CDR3 DNA is TGTGCTAGTGGGGGAGGGACGCAGCCTCCTATTGGTGGCTACACCTTC. Translated, it gives CASGGGTQPPIGGYTF.

The V and J genes are TRBV18 and TRBJ2-7, with 7 bases fitting TRBD1. CDR1 and CDR2 (germline): KGHSH, LQKENI. The CDR3 is 17 residues long. Trimming at V came to 2 bases and at J to 1 base, leaving 11 bases not matched to a gene. This chain's CDR3 is CASSPAAGTVFSYEQYF. CDR3 DNA: TGTGCCAGCTCACCAGCCGCAGGGACAGTATTTTCCTACGAGCAGTACTTC.

The rearrangement links TRBV27 to TRBJ1-5; the D is unclear. CDR3 length: 15 amino acids. The ends were cut back, 3 bases at V and 1 base at J, with 10 bases in the middle. Germline V gives CDR1 MNHEY, CDR2 SMNVEV (reference sequence). The CDR3 DNA reads as TGTGCCAGCAGTTTTAGTCCAAAGAGCAATCAGCCCCAGCATTTT. Its translation is CASSFSPKSNQPQHF.

V usage is TRBV19 and J usage is TRBJ1-1; 10 bases are a match to TRBD1. CDR3 size: 18 residues. CDR1 and CDR2 (germline): LNHDA, SQIVND (reference sequence). The junction had 11 bases not matched to a gene; V was cut back by 0 bases and J by 4 bases. The CDR3 loop reads CASSIEVWDRGKGTEAFF. The CDR3 DNA reads TGTGCCAGTAGTATAGAGGTTTGGGACAGGGGAAAAGGCACTGAAGCTTTCTTT.